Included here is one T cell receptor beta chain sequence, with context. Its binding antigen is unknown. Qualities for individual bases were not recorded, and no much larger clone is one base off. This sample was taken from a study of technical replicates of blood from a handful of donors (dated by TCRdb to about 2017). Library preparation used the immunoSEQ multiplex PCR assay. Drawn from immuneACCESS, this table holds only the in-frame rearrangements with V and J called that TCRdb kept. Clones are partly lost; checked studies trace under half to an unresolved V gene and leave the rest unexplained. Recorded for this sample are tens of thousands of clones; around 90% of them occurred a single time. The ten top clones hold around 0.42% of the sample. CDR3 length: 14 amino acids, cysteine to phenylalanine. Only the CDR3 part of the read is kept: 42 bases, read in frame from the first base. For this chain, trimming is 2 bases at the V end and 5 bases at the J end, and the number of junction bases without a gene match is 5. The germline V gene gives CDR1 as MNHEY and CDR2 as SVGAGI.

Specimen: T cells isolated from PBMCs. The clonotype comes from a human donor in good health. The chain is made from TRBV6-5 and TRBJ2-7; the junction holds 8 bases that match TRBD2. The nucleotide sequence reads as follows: TGTGCCAGCAGTTACCGGGAGGGCCTGAACGAGCAGTACTTC. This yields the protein CASSYREGLNEQYF.